One and the same sample provided the 26 T cell receptor beta chains below, sequenced in a study of CD8 T cells in Susac syndrome. cDNA came from roughly 0.53 to 1 ug RNA primed by random hexamers. TCRdb reprocessed the immunoSEQ multiplex PCR reads via MiXCR and lists one record per CDR3 protein. The profile shows 130,000 or so distinct CDR3 sequences, around 90% of them singletons. Material: CD8+ T cells from PBMCs. Receptor source: a human donor with multiple sclerosis.

The gene calls are TRBV27 and TRBJ2-1; a possible D gene is TRBD2 (7 bases). The germline V gene has CDR1 MNHEY and CDR2 SMNVEV (reference sequence). The CDR3 contains 14 residues. V lost 6 bases and J lost 5, with 14 bases in between. Written as DNA, the CDR3 is TGTGCCAGCAGGGCCGGGGGGCCAAACAATGAGCAGTTCTTC. This encodes CASRAGGPNNEQFF.

This chain connects TRBV5-1 to TRBJ1-2, with unresolved D. This CDR3 is built from 12 residues. The V end lost 1 base, the J end lost 6 bases, and 7 bases lay between the germline ends. Germline V lookup: CDR1 SGHRS, CDR2 YFSETQ. The DNA of the CDR3 is TGCGCCAGCAGCTTGTCGCGGGATGGCTACACCTTC. This encodes CASSLSRDGYTF.

This clonotype was seen only a few times. The V and J genes are TRBV6-2 or TRBV6-3 and TRBJ1-1; possible D gene TRBD1, 5 bases. V was pared by 0 bases and J by 1 base, with 6 bases between. Germline CDR1 MNHEY, CDR2 SVGEGT. This CDR3 region has 14 residues. This CDR3 reads CASSYSGGNTEAFF. CDR3 DNA: TGTGCCAGCAGTTACTCTGGGGGGAACACTGAAGCTTTCTTT.

The chain recombines TRBV6-5 with TRBJ2-7; the D gene is possibly TRBD2 (5 bases). This CDR3 contains 13 residues. The V gene lost 2 bases and the J gene lost 5 bases, with 10 bases spanning the gap. Germline values: CDR1 MNHEY, CDR2 SVGAGI. The CDR3 nucleotides read TGTGCCAGCAGTTACGGCGGGCACCACGAGCAGTACTTC. Encoded protein: CASSYGGHHEQYF.

The chain employs TRBV11-2 and TRBJ2-3; D is perhaps TRBD1 or TRBD2 (5 bases each). Per germline, CDR1 SGHAT and CDR2 FQNNGV. This CDR3 is built from 15 residues. The ends were cut back, 2 bases at V and 2 bases at J, with 11 bases in the middle. The CDR3 spells CASSLILGDTDTQYF. As DNA, the CDR3 is TGTGCCAGCAGCTTAATTCTGGGGGACACAGATACGCAGTATTTT. The full variable domain, in which reference TRBV11-2 and TRBJ2-3 provide the parts outside the CDR3, is EAGVAQSPRYKIIEKRQSVAFWCNPISGHATLYWYQQILGQGPKLLIQFQNNGVVDDSQLPKDRFSAERLKGVDSTLKIQPAKLEDSAVYLCASSLILGDTDTQYFGPGTRLTVL.

The chain recombines TRBV5-6 with TRBJ1-4; possibly TRBD1 for D (5 bases). The CDR3 extends over 14 amino acids. V was shortened by 0 bases and J by 7 bases, with 10 bases between the two germline ends. The germline V gene encodes CDR1 SGHDT and CDR2 YYEEEE. CDR3 nucleotide sequence: TGTGCCAGCAGCTTGGTTGGGGGAGCTGAAAAACTGTTTTTT. Its translation: CASSLVGGAEKLFF.

CDR3 in amino acids: CASSPISSNYEQYF. DNA of the CDR3: TGTGCCAGCAGTCCCATATCGTCTAACTACGAGCAGTACTTC. This chain links TRBV27 with TRBJ2-7; no reliable D call. The CDR3 has 14 residues. The germline CDR1 and CDR2 sequences are MNHEY and SMNVEV (reference sequence). V shed 5 bases and J shed 3 bases, with 14 bases lying between them.

This CDR3 is CAWRSIAGGYGEQFF. CDR3 DNA sequence: TGTGCCTGGAGGAGTATAGCGGGAGGGTATGGTGAGCAGTTCTTC. This chain connects TRBV30 to TRBJ2-1; 11 nucleotides align to TRBD2. Trimming took 3 bases from V and 9 from J; bases not matched to a gene: 10. The CDR3 covers 15 residues. CDR1 is GTSNPN, CDR2 SVGIG, per germline (reference sequence).

This clonotype has a single count. The V and J genes are TRBV4-2 and TRBJ2-7; 8 bases are shared with TRBD2. V lost 1 base to trimming and J lost 5 bases; unmatched junction nucleotides: 7. The CDR3 length is 15 residues. The germline V gene has CDR1 LGHNA and CDR2 YNFKEQ. The CDR3 sequence is CASSQAGTRGNEQYF. The CDR3 coding sequence is TGTGCCAGCAGCCAAGCCGGGACTAGGGGAAACGAGCAGTACTTC.

The chain combines TRBV4-1 with TRBJ1-4; D is unresolved. CDR3 length: 14 residues. Germline-derived CDR1 and CDR2 are MGHRA and YSYEKL. Trimming left V 0 bases short and J 8 bases short, with 10 bases between. The CDR3 DNA reads as TGCGCCAGCAGCCAAGATCTAGTCGGGGAAAAACTGTTTTTT. Its translation is CASSQDLVGEKLFF.

J is TRBJ1-4 and V is TRBV20-1; D not certain. The CDR3 has 13 amino acids. Germline-derived CDR1 and CDR2 are DFQATT and SNEGSKA (reference sequence). Trimming removed 4 bases from V and 8 bases from J, with 14 bases in between. The CDR3 DNA follows: TGCAGTGCTACTGTCCTGACTGAAGAAAAACTGTTTTTT. Translated, it gives CSATVLTEEKLFF.

CDR3 in DNA: TGTGCCAGTAGTAGTGGAGGGGTCACTGAAGCTTTCTTT. Protein sequence: CASSSGGVTEAFF. The chain uses TRBV19 and TRBJ1-1; the D gene is possibly TRBD1 (5 bases). The V and J ends lost 4 bases and 4 bases respectively, with 10 bases between them. There are 13 residues in the CDR3. The germline V gene encodes CDR1 LNHDA and CDR2 SQIVND (reference sequence). Combining the CDR3 with reference TRBV19 and TRBJ1-1 gives the whole variable domain DGGITQSPKYLFRKEGQNVTLSCEQNLNHDAMYWYRQDPGQGLRLIYYSQIVNDFQKGDIAEGYSVSREKKESFPLTVTSAQKNPTAFYLCASSSGGVTEAFFGQGTRLTVV.

This clonotype was detected only once. The rearrangement links TRBV15 to TRBJ1-4; D call uncertain. The CDR3 loop spans 13 amino acids. With 8 bases removed from V and 1 base from J, the gap between germline ends came to 8 bases. CDR1 LNHNV and CDR2 YYDKDF come from the germline V gene (reference sequence). The CDR3 bases are TGTGCCACCGGCCTTCAAACTAATGAAAAACTGTTTTTT. Translation: CATGLQTNEKLFF.

The chain employs TRBV5-1 and TRBJ2-1; perhaps TRBD2 as D (6 bases). This CDR3 is 15 amino acids long. V was pared by 4 bases and J by 3 bases, with 14 bases between. Germline loops: CDR1 SGHRS, CDR2 YFSETQ. The CDR3 nucleotides are TGCGCCAGCAGCGGCCGGGACTCCGGCTACAATGAGCAGTTCTTC. It is translated as CASSGRDSGYNEQFF.

This chain connects TRBV20-1 to TRBJ1-2, with TRBD1 as a possible D gene (5 bases). The length of the CDR3 is 13 residues. Trimming left V 3 bases short and J 3 bases short, with 11 bases between. Germline V gene lookup returns CDR1 DFQATT and CDR2 SNEGSKA (reference sequence). CDR3: CSARASGHYGYTF. CDR3 DNA sequence: TGCAGTGCTAGGGCCTCGGGACACTATGGCTACACCTTC.

The chain is built from TRBV27 and TRBJ1-2, with D hard to call. Per the germline V gene, CDR1 is MNHEY and CDR2 is SMNVEV (reference sequence). This CDR3 region has 13 residues. The germline V and J ends were trimmed by 5 bases and 7 bases, with 14 bases remaining between them. This CDR3 is CASSQDKATGYTF. The CDR3 bases are TGTGCCAGCAGTCAAGATAAGGCAACTGGCTACACCTTC.

The chain links TRBV6-2 or TRBV6-3 to TRBJ1-5, with a tentative D call TRBD1 (5 bases). Germline V gene sequence: CDR1 MNHEY, CDR2 SVGEGT. The CDR3 contains 13 residues. The V end lost 3 bases, the J end lost 7 bases, and 10 bases lay between the germline ends. CDR3 DNA sequence: TGTGCCAGCAGTTATTCAGGGCTCCAGCCCCAGCATTTT. It yields the protein CASSYSGLQPQHF.

The DNA for the CDR3 is TGCAGTGCTAATTGGGACAGGGGGCTGGAGGATACAGATACGCAGTATTTT. It codes for CSANWDRGLEDTDTQYF. The V gene is TRBV20-1, the J gene TRBJ2-3, with TRBD1 matching 12 bases. Trimming at V came to 4 bases and at J to 3 bases, leaving 11 bases not matched to a gene. The length of the CDR3 is 17 residues. From germline, CDR1 is DFQATT and CDR2 SNEGSKA (reference sequence).

This chain joins TRBV7-9 and TRBJ1-5, with no clear D. The CDR3 length is 15 residues. V was clipped by 5 bases and J by 2 bases, with 13 bases between them. Germline values: CDR1 SEHNR, CDR2 FQNEAQ (reference sequence). The CDR3 region has the DNA TGTGCCAGCAGCCCTCCGGGAAGGGGCAATCAGCCCCAGCATTTT. Its protein is CASSPPGRGNQPQHF.

This CDR3 reads CASSPSGGDTEAFF. The DNA of the CDR3 is TGTGCCAGCAGCCCCTCGGGGGGGGACACTGAAGCTTTCTTT. The chain couples TRBV7-9 to TRBJ1-1, with D possibly being TRBD1 (5 bases). Per germline, CDR1 SEHNR and CDR2 FQNEAQ (reference sequence). The CDR3 spans 14 residues. V lost 5 bases and J lost 3, with 13 bases in between.

The V call is TRBV20-1, the J call TRBJ1-1; D gene ambiguous. Germline CDR1 reads DFQATT; CDR2 reads SNEGSKA (reference sequence). The CDR3 is 9 amino acids. V was pared by 8 bases and J by 8 bases, with 9 bases between. The CDR3 region has the DNA TGCAGTTGTTGGCCCGAAGCTTTCTTT. It yields the protein CSCWPEAFF.

The chain uses TRBV12-3 or TRBV12-4 and TRBJ1-2; D not resolved. The germline V and J ends were trimmed by 10 bases and 1 base, with 16 bases remaining between them. There are 14 residues in the CDR3. CDR3 in DNA: TGTGCCACCTCCGCAAGTGCGGTTAACTATGGCTACACCTTC. This gives the protein CATSASAVNYGYTF.

V is TRBV7-8 and J is TRBJ2-7, with 9 bases aligning to TRBD2. V dropped 1 base and J dropped 7; count of bases not matched to a gene: 8. Germline V CDR1 and CDR2: SGHVS, FQNEAQ. The CDR3 spans 15 residues. The CDR3 DNA follows: TGTGCCAGCAGCTTAGGACTAGCGGACTACGGGGAGCAGTACTTC. Translating it yields CASSLGLADYGEQYF.

This chain joins TRBV27 and TRBJ2-3; no firm D call. Trimming pared 3 bases from V and 1 base from J, leaving 8 bases between. This CDR3 contains 14 residues. From germline, CDR1 is MNHEY and CDR2 SMNVEV (reference sequence). The CDR3 spells CASSLSRGTDTQYF. CDR3 nucleotides: TGTGCCAGCAGTTTGAGTCGTGGCACAGATACGCAGTATTTT.

The J gene is TRBJ2-1, the V gene TRBV2; D might be TRBD1 (6 bases). There are 12 residues in the CDR3. V was clipped by 5 bases and J by 5 bases, with 7 bases between them. Germline V gene data show CDR1 as SNHLY and CDR2 as FYNNEI. The CDR3 here is CASSWDNNEQFF. The CDR3 region has the DNA TGTGCCAGCAGTTGGGACAACAATGAGCAGTTCTTC.

The J gene is TRBJ2-7, the V gene TRBV5-1, with D possibly called TRBD1 or TRBD2 (5 bases each). The CDR3 totals 15 residues. The ends were cut back, 2 bases at V and 4 bases at J, with 16 bases in the middle. The germline gives CDR1 SGHRS, CDR2 YFSETQ. The CDR3: CASSFSGLGPYEQYF. DNA for the CDR3: TGCGCCAGCAGCTTCTCGGGGCTTGGTCCGTACGAGCAGTACTTC. Filled out from reference TRBV5-1 and TRBJ2-7, the complete variable domain reads KAGVTQTPRYLIKTRGQQVTLSCSPISGHRSVSWYQQTPGQGLQFLFEYFSETQRNKGNFPGRFSGRQFSNSRSEMNVSTLELGDSALYLCASSFSGLGPYEQYFGPGTRLTVT.